This is a list of T cell receptor beta chains from one sample in a study of STAT5B mutations in CD4+ large granular lymphocyte leukemia. TCRdb's table, derived via immunoSEQ multiplex PCR, lists solely in-frame clones and lacks some. The table lists tens of thousands of clones, 71% of them singletons. The sequenced sample was CD4+ T cells from blood buffy coats. These TCRs come from a human donor in good health. Each CDR3 is given without its conserved first and last residue.

V gene	CDR3 protein
TRBV7-2	ASSRGGGWEDTQY
TRBV7-9	ASRVTSGGNEQF
TRBV7-2	ASSLASAGGLNTGELF
TRBV7-2	ASSPGLNTEAF
TRBV7-6	ASSLGAWKTQY
TRBV25-1	ASSEYMRGGRDTQY
TRBV2	ASSEARLAGGSHEQY
TRBV5-1	ASSLPGTDTQY
TRBV28	ASTTSGSFYGYT
TRBV6-6	ASNGGTEAF
TRBV5-5	ASSAPGPSQY
TRBV6-5	ASSSRHRSSGELF
TRBV9	ASSPLAGGNEQF
TRBV7-8	ASSLGDRSSYEQY
TRBV7-2	ASSSPESVGYEQY
TRBV19	ASSIVGQSTDTQY
TRBV27	ASSLPQGAAGANVLT
TRBV28	ASRPDSVASYNSPLH
TRBV14	ASSQVGDTYQETQY
TRBV18	ASSLRRGEVEQY
TRBV5-5	ASSLALPTLGSTEAF
TRBV5-4	ASFNSNTEAF
TRBV30	AWSVRGRGYTGELF
TRBV7-8	ASRRGSGQNQPQH
TRBV28	ASSFTGGTLTDTEAF
TRBV10-3	AISEASGQPQH
TRBV7-9	ASTSTGSNQPQH